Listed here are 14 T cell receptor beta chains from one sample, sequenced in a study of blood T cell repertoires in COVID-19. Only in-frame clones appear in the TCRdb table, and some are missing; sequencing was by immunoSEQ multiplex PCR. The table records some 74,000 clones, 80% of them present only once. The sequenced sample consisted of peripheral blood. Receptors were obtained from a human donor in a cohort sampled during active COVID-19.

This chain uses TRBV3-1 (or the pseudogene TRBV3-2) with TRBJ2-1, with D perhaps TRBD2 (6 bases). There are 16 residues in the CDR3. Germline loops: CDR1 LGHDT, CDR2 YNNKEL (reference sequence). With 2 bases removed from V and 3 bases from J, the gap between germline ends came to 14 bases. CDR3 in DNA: TGTGCCAGCAGCCAACACGGGACTGAAAACTACAATGAGCAGTTCTTC. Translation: CASSQHGTENYNEQFF.

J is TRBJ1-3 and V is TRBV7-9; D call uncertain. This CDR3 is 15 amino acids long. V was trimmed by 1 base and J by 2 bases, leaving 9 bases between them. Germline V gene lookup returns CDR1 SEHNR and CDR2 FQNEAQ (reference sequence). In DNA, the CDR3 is TGTGCCAGCAGCTTAGACGGCAGCGCTGGAAACACCATATATTTT. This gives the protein CASSLDGSAGNTIYF.

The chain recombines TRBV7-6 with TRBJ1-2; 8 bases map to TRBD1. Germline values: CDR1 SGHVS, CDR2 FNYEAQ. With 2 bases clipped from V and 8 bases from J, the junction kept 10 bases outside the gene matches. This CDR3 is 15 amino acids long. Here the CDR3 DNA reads TGTGCCAGCAGCTTACACGGGCAGGGGGCGCCCGGCTACACCTTC. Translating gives CASSLHGQGAPGYTF.

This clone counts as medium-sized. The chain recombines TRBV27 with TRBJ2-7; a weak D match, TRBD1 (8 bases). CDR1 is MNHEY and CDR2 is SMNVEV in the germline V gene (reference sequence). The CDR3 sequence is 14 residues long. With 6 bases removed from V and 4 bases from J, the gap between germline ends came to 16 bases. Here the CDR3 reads CASSRYRGGYEQYF. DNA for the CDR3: TGTGCCAGCAGCCGATACAGGGGGGGATACGAGCAGTACTTC.

CDR3 sequence reads: CASSQGGSRSADTQYF. CDR3 in DNA: TGCGCCAGCAGCCAAGGTGGATCGAGGTCCGCAGATACGCAGTATTTT. This chain joins TRBV4-3 and TRBJ2-3; no definite D call. Germline CDR1 is LGHNA and CDR2 is YSLEER. Trimming took 1 base from V and 4 from J, leaving 15 bases between them. The CDR3 is 16 amino acids.

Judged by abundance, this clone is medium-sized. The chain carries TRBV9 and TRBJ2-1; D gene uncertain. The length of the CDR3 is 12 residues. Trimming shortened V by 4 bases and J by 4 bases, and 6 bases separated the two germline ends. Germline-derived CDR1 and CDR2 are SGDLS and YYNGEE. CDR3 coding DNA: TGTGCCAGCAGCCCCGGTTACAATGAGCAGTTCTTC. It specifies CASSPGYNEQFF.

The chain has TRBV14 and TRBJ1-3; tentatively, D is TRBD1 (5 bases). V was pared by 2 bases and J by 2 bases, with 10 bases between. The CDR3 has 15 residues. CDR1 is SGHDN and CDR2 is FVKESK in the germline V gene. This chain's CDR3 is CASSQTRGAGNTIYF. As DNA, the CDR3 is TGTGCCAGCAGCCAAACTCGGGGGGCTGGAAACACCATATATTTT. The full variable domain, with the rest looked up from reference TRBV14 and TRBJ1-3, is EAGVTQFPSHSVIEKGQTVTLRCDPISGHDNLYWYRRVMGKEIKFLLHFVKESKQDESGMPNNRFLAERTGGTYSTLKVQPAELEDSGVYFCASSQTRGAGNTIYFGEGSWLTVV.

DNA of the CDR3: TGCGCCAGCAGCTTGGAACCTAGCGGGGGGGGAGAGACCCAGTACTTC. Encoded protein: CASSLEPSGGGETQYF. The J gene is TRBJ2-5, the V gene TRBV5-1; TRBD2 matches at 12 bases. J lost 4 bases, V lost 0 bases, and 4 bases had no gene match. CDR3 size: 16 residues. Germline CDR1 reads SGHRS; CDR2 reads YFSETQ. The whole variable domain, remainder taken from reference TRBV5-1 and TRBJ2-5, is KAGVTQTPRYLIKTRGQQVTLSCSPISGHRSVSWYQQTPGQGLQFLFEYFSETQRNKGNFPGRFSGRQFSNSRSEMNVSTLELGDSALYLCASSLEPSGGGETQYFGPGTRLLVL.

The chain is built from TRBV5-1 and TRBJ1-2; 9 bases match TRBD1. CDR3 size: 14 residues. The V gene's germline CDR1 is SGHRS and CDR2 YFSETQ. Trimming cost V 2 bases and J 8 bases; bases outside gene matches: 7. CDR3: CASSLSTGGVGYTF. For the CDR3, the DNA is TGCGCCAGCAGCTTATCAACAGGGGGCGTAGGCTACACCTTC. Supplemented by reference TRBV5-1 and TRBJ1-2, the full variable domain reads KAGVTQTPRYLIKTRGQQVTLSCSPISGHRSVSWYQQTPGQGLQFLFEYFSETQRNKGNFPGRFSGRQFSNSRSEMNVSTLELGDSALYLCASSLSTGGVGYTFGSGTRLTVV.

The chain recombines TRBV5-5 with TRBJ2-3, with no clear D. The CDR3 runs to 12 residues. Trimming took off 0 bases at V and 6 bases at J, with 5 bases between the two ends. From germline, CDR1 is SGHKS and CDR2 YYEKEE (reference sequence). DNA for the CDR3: TGTGCCAGCAGCTTGGAACAGGATACGCAGTATTTT. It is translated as CASSLEQDTQYF.

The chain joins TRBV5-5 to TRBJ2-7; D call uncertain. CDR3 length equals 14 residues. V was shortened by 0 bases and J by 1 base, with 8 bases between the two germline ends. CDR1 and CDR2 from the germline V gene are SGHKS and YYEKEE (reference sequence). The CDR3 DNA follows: TGTGCCAGCAGCTTGGAAAACATTTCCTACGAGCAGTACTTC. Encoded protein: CASSLENISYEQYF.

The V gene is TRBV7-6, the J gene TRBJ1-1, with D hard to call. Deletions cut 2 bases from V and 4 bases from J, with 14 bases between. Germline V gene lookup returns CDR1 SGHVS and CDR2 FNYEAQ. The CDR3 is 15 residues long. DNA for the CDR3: TGTGCCAGCAGCTTAACACCCCGGAGGGTCACTGAAGCTTTCTTT. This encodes CASSLTPRRVTEAFF.

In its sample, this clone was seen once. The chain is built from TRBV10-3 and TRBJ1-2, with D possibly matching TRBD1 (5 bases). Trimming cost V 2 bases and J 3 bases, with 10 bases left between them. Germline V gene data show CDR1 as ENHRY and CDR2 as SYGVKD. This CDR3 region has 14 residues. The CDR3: CAISEPGNDYGYTF. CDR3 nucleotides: TGTGCCATCAGTGAGCCAGGGAACGACTATGGCTACACCTTC.

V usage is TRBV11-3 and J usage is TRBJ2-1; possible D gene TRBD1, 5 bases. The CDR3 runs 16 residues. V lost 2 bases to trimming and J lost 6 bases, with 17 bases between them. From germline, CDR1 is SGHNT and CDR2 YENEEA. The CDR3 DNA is TGTGCCAGCAGCTTACGTGTATTATTAGGGGTCAATGAGCAGTTCTTC. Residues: CASSLRVLLGVNEQFF.